This T cell receptor (beta chain) was found in a study of T-cell reconstitution after alpha-beta-depleted transplantation in children (dated by TCRdb to about 2016). Background on the whole study: The study quantitatively tracked T-cell immune reconstitution after TCRalphabeta/CD19-depleted allogeneic hematopoietic cell transplantation in children using TCR repertoire profiling.

CDR1 and CDR2 are drawn from the germline V gene: SGHAT, FQNNGV. The junction shows trimming of 1 base on V and 7 bases on J, and the gene matches do not reach 10 bases of it. Including the terminal cysteine and phenylalanine, the CDR3 comprises 17 residues. The entry retains the CDR3 DNA only, 51 bases that are in frame from base 1. Remarks on this clonotype: The antigen this receptor binds is unknown. Base qualities are not recorded, but no much larger clone differs from it by a single base.

Libraries came from PCR. Sequencing used an Illumina HiSeq 2500. Molecular barcoding was employed in the preparation of TCR libraries, with unique molecular identifiers being used to normalize TCRbeta repertoire quantification. TCRdb handled the public reads itself, with Q25 trimming in fastp and clone calling in MiXCR, and kept productive beta chains. CDR3 protein sequences are deduplicated, and each keeps its most common genes and DNA. The sample profile shows about 540,000 distinct CDR3 sequences; about 16% of them were found once. Less than 4% of the sample lies in the top ten. This specimen was PBMCs from the stem cell graft donor, taken from the stem cell graft. The sequence was obtained from a human donor who donated a stem cell graft to a child with acute lymphoblastic leukemia. The sequence joins TRBV11-2 to TRBJ1-6, with 7 bases matching TRBD1. The CDR3 corresponds to CASSLVRARDRNSPLHF. The DNA is TGTGCCAGCAGCTTAGTTAGGGCCCGGGACAGAAATTCACCCCTCCACTTT. Full variable domain (CDR3 extended with the reference TRBV11-2 and TRBJ1-6 proteins): EAGVAQSPRYKIIEKRQSVAFWCNPISGHATLYWYQQILGQGPKLLIQFQNNGVVDDSQLPKDRFSAERLKGVDSTLKIQPAKLEDSAVYLCASSLVRARDRNSPLHFGNGTRLTVT.